The 5 T cell receptor beta chains listed next were all sequenced from one sample in a study of regulatory T cells in long-lasting Graves disease. As to time point: newly diagnosed GD, antithyroid drugs for less than 3 months. The authors made the TCR library using RNA they extracted from PBMCs. The authors built TCR beta libraries using iRepertoire HTBI primers and Arm-PCR of CDR3 regions. Each CDR3 protein is one row after TCRdb ran MiXCR on the multiplex PCR reads. This sample has 500,000 or so distinct CDR3 sequences; 12% to 15% occur once, and the top ten carry around a sixth. These data were likewise used in another study, on T cells in Graves' hyperthyroidism and ophthalmopathy.

The input for sequencing was peripheral blood mononuclear cells (PBMCs), taken at new diagnosis, from a patient treated with antithyroid drugs. These receptors came from a woman in her 50s with Graves disease.

A few counts support this clonotype. The genes are TRBV5-1 and TRBJ1-4; no definite D call. CDR1 is SGHRS and CDR2 is YFSETQ in the germline V gene. This CDR3 comprises 15 residues. The V gene lost 3 bases and the J gene lost 0 bases, with 9 bases spanning the gap. CDR3 sequence (DNA): TGCGCCAGCAGCTATCAGAGATCAACTAATGAAAAACTGTTTTTT. This sequence encodes CASSYQRSTNEKLFF.

Points on this clonotype: Being one base from a much bigger clone, this may be a read error. The V gene is TRBV2, the J gene TRBJ1-2, with D perhaps TRBD1 (6 bases). This CDR3 has 15 amino acids. The germline V gene encodes CDR1 SNHLY and CDR2 FYNNEI. CDR3 loop: CASTDYRDGGNGYAF. CDR3 DNA: TGTGCCAGTACCGATTACAGGGACGGTGGAAATGGCTACGCCTTC.

This clonotype was recorded at least ten times. This rearrangement joins TRBV6-1 to TRBJ2-7; D perhaps matches TRBD2 (5 bases). Trimming cost V 8 bases and J 2 bases, with 19 bases left between them. This CDR3 contains 15 residues. Germline V gives CDR1 MNHNS, CDR2 SASEGT. The CDR3 DNA reads as TGTGCCAGCCGTCGTGGGAGACCGAAAGCCTACGAGCAGTACTTC. Translated, it gives CASRRGRPKAYEQYF.

This clonotype appeared many times. V and J are TRBV28 and TRBJ1-1, with TRBD1 as a possible D gene (6 bases). Germline CDR1 MDHEN, CDR2 SYDVKM. The CDR3 extends over 15 amino acids. The germline V and J ends were trimmed by 5 bases and 4 bases, with 17 bases remaining between them. CDR3 bases: TGTGCCAGCAGTCCCGGGGGACGCAGGGGCACTGAAGCTTTCTTT. Translation gives CASSPGGRRGTEAFF. Looking up the rest from reference TRBV28 and TRBJ1-1 gives the full variable domain: DVKVTQSSRYLVKRTGEKVFLECVQDMDHENMFWYRQDPGLGLRLIYFSYDVKMKEKGDIPEGYSVSREKKERFSLILESASTNQTSMYLCASSPGGRRGTEAFFGQGTRLTVV.

This clonotype was observed at least ten times. This chain connects TRBV5-8 to TRBJ2-1; a possible D gene is TRBD2 (6 bases). This CDR3 region has 17 residues. The V end lost 1 base, the J end lost 0 bases, and 14 bases lay between the germline ends. CDR1 SGHTS and CDR2 YDEGEE come from the germline V gene. CDR3: CASSLFWTKSSYNEQFF. The DNA for the CDR3 is TGTGCCAGCAGCTTGTTCTGGACTAAAAGCTCCTACAATGAGCAGTTCTTC.